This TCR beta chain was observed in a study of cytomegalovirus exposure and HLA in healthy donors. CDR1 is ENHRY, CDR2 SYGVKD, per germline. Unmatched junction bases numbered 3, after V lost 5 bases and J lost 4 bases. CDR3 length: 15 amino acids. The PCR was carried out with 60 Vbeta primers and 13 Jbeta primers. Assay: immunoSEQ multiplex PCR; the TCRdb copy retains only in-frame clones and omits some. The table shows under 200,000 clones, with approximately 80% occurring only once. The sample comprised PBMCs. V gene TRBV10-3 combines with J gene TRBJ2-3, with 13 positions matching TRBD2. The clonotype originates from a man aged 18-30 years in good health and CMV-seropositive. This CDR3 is CAISPGTSGADTQYF. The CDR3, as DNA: TGTGCCATCAGTCCCGGGACTAGCGGGGCAGATACGCAGTATTTT.